This record looks at one TCR beta chain sequence and its context. As yet, its antigen is unknown. These data belong to a study of shared clonotypes between healthy human individuals. Study observations and caveats: Clonotypes that were shared across a few donors made up around 5% of naive CD4 clonotypes.

Clones were read by immunoSEQ multiplex PCR, and TCRdb kept only the in-frame ones, dropping some. Counted here are a few million clones, 85% to 95% occurring once; the ten biggest clones make up about 0.36%. The length of the CDR3 is 12 residues. Per the germline V gene, CDR1 is LNHDA and CDR2 is SQIVND (reference sequence). V dropped 7 bases and J dropped 4 bases, with 7 bases sitting between them. The source of this sequence is a young man in good health. Some clones in this sample may be carry-over from other donors' samples. Sequencing was done on a sample of naive CD4+ T cells from PBMCs. Specified subset: CD45RA+ positively selected. The chain uses TRBV19 and TRBJ1-4; no definite D call. The CDR3 loop reads CASTAVNEKLFF. CDR3 nucleotide sequence: TGTGCCAGTACGGCAGTTAATGAAAAACTGTTTTTT.